The T cell receptor beta chain under discussion was sequenced for a study of cytomegalovirus exposure and HLA in healthy donors. General study findings and limits: In vitro testing confirmed a few CMV-associated chains as specific for CMV antigens. In the 120 validation repertoires, just under 95% of cluster scores exceeded 0, per a later analysis. The study listed about 150 cytomegalovirus-associated TCR beta chains.

The CDR3 length is 13 residues. The trim removed 6 bases at V and 2 bases at J, leaving 2 bases unmatched. CDR1 is MNHEY, CDR2 SMNVEV, per germline (reference sequence). On this clone: The antigen is unknown.

The method was immunoSEQ multiplex PCR; TCRdb's version includes in-frame clones alone and lacks a portion of them. The top ten hold over 2% of the sample, which has roughly 60,000 clones, roughly 91% seen once. The material sequenced was PBMCs. The gene calls are TRBV27 and TRBJ1-1; 8 bases align to TRBD1. The sequence came from a woman aged 25 to 39 in good health and CMV-seronegative. For the CDR3, the DNA is TGTGCCAGCAGAGGACAGGGAAACACTGAAGCTTTCTTT. Amino acid sequence: CASRGQGNTEAFF.